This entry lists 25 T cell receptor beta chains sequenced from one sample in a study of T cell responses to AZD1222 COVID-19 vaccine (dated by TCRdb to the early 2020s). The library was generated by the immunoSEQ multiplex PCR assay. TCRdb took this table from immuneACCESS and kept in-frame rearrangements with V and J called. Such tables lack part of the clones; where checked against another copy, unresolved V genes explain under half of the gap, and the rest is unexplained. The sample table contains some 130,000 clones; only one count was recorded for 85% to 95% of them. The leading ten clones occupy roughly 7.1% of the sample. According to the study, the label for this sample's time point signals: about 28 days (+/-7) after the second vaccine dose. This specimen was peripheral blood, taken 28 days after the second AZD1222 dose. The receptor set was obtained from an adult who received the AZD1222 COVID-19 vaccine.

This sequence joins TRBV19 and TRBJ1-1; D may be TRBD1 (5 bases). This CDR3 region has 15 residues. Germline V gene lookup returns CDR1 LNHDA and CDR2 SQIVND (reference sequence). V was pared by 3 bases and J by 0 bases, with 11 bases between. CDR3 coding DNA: TGTGCCAGTAGTATCCAGGGCTCAATGAACACTGAAGCTTTCTTT. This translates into CASSIQGSMNTEAFF.

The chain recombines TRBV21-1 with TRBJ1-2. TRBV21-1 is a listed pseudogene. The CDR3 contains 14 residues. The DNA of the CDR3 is TGTGCCAGCAGCAAGGGACGTCTCTTAGGGGGCTACACCTTC. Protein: CASSKGRLLGGYTF.

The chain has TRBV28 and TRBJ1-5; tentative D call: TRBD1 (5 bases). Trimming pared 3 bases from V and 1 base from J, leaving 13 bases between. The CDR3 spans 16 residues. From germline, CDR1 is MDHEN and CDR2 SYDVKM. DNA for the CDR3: TGTGCCAGCAGTTTGTCCAGGGAGGTAAGCAATCAGCCCCAGCATTTT. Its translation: CASSLSREVSNQPQHF.

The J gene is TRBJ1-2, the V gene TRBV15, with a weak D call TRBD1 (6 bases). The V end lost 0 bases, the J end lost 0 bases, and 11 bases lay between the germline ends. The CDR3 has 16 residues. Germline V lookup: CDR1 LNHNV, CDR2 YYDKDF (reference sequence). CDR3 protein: CATSRDFGQTNYGYTF. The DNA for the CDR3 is TGTGCCACCAGCAGAGATTTTGGACAGACTAACTATGGCTACACCTTC.

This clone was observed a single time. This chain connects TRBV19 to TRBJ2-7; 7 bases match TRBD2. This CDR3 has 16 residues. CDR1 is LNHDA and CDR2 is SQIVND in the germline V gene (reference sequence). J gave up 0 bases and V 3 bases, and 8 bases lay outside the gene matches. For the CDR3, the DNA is TGTGCCAGTAGTATGGGGCCTAGCGGATACTCCTACGAGCAGTACTTC. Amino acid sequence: CASSMGPSGYSYEQYF.

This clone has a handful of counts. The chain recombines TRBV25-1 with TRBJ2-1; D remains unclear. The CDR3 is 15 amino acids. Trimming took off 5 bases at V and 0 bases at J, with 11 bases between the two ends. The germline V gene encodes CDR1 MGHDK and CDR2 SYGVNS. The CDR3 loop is CASSNAWSSYNEQFF. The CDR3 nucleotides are TGTGCCAGCAGTAATGCATGGAGCTCCTACAATGAGCAGTTCTTC.

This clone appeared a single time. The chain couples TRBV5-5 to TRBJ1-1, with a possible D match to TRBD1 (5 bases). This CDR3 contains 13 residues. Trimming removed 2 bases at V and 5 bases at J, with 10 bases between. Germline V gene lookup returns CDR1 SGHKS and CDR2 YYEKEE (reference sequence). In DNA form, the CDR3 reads TGTGCCAGCAGCTTTGGGGGGAGGACTGAAGCTTTCTTT. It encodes CASSFGGRTEAFF.

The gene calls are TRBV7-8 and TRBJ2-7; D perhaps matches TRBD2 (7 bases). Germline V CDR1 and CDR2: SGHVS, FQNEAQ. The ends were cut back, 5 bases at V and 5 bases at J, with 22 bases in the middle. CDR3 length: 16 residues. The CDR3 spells CASSTWGGQTGHEQYF. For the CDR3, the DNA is TGTGCCAGCAGCACCTGGGGGGGCCAGACAGGCCACGAGCAGTACTTC.

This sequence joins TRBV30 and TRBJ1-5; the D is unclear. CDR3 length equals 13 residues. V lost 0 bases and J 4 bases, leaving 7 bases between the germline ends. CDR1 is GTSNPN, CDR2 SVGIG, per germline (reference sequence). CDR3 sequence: CAWSVGDNQPQHF. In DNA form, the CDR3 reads TGTGCCTGGAGTGTTGGGGATAATCAGCCCCAGCATTTT.

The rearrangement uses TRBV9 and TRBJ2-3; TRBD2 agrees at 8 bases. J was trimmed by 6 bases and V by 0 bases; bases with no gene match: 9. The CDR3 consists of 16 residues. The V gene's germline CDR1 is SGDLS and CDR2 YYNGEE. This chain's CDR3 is CASSVDSGALYDTQYF. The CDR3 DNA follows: TGTGCCAGCAGCGTAGATAGCGGGGCATTGTACGATACGCAGTATTTT.

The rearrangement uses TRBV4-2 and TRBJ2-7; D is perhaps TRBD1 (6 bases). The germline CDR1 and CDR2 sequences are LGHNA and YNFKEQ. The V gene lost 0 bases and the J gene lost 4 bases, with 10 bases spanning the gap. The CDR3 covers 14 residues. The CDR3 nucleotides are TGTGCCAGCAGCCAAGAGGTCAGGGGTTACGAGCAGTACTTC. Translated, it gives CASSQEVRGYEQYF.

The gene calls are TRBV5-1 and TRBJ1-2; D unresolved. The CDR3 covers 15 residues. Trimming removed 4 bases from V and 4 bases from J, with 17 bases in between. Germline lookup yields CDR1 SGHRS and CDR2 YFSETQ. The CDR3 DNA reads TGCGCCAGCAGCCTCCACAGTTCCCGTCCCTATGGCTACACCTTC. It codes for CASSLHSSRPYGYTF.

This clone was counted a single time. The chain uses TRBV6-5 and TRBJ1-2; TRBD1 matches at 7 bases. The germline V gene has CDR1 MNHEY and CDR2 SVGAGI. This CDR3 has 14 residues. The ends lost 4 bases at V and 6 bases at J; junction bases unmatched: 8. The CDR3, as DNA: TGTGCCAGCAGTTCGATGACAGGGAGACATGGCTACACCTTC. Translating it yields CASSSMTGRHGYTF.

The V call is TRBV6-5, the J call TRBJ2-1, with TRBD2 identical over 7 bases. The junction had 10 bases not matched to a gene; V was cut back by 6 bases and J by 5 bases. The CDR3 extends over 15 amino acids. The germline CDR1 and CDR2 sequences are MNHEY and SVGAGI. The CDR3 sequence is CASRGLGATHNEQFF. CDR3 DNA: TGTGCCAGCAGAGGACTAGGGGCAACACACAATGAGCAGTTCTTC.

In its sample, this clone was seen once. The CDR3 is CASSLVVNTEAFF. DNA for the CDR3: TGCGCCAGCAGCTTGGTGGTGAACACTGAAGCTTTCTTT. The gene calls are TRBV4-1 and TRBJ1-1, with D unresolved. CDR1 is MGHRA, CDR2 YSYEKL, per germline. The CDR3 is 13 residues long. With 5 bases removed from V and 0 bases from J, the gap between germline ends came to 7 bases.

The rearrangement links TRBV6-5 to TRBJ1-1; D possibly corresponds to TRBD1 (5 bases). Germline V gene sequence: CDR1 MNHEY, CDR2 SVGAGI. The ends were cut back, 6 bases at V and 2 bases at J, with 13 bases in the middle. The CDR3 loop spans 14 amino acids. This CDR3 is CASSLDRANTEAFF. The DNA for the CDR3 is TGTGCCAGCAGCCTTGACAGAGCCAACACTGAAGCTTTCTTT.

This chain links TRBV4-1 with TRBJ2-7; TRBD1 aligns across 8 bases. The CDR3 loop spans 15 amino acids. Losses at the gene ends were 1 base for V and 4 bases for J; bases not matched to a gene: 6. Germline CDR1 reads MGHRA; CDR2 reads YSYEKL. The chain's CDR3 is CASSQVGTGDYEQYF. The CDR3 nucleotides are TGCGCCAGCAGCCAAGTCGGGACAGGAGATTACGAGCAGTACTTC.

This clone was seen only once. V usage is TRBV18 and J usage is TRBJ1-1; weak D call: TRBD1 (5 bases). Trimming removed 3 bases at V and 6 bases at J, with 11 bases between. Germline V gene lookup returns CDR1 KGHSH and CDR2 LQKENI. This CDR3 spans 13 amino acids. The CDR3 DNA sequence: TGTGCCAGCTCACCGCAGGGAACCGCTGAAGCTTTCTTT. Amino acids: CASSPQGTAEAFF.

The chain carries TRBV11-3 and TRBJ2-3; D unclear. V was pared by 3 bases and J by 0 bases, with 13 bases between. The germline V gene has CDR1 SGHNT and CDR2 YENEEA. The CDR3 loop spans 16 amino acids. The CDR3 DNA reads TGTGCCAGCAGCTTCGTAGCCATACCAAGCACAGATACGCAGTATTTT. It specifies CASSFVAIPSTDTQYF.

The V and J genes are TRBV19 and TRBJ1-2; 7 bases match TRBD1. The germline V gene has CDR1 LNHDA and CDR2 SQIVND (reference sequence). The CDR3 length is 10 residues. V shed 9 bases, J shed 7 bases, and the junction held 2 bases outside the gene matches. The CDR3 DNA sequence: TGTGCCAGCAGGGGGGTTGGCTACACCTTC. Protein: CASRGVGYTF.

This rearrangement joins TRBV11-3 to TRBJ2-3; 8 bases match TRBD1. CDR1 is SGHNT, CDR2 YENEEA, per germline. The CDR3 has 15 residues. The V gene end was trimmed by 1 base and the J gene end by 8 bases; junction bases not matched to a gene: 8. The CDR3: CASSLVLDRGATQYF. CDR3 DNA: TGTGCCAGCAGCTTAGTCTTAGACAGGGGTGCTACGCAGTATTTT.

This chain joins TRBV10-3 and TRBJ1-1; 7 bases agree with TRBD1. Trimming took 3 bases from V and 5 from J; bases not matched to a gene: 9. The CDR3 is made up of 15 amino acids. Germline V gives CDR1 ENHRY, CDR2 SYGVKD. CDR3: CAISDPTGDRTEAFF. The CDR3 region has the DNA TGTGCCATCAGTGACCCTACAGGGGATAGGACTGAAGCTTTCTTT.

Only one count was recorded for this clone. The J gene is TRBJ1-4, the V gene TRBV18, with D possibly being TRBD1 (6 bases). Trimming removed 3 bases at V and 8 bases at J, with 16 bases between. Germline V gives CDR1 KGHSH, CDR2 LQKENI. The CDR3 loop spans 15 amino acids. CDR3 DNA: TGTGCCAGCTCACCCAATGAAGGGACATACGAAAAACTGTTTTTT. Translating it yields CASSPNEGTYEKLFF.

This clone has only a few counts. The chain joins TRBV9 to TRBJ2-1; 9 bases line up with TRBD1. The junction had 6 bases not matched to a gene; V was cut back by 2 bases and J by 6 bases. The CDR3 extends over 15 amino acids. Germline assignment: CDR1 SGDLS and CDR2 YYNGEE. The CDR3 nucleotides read TGTGCCAGCAGCGTCTCGGACAGGGGAGGCAATGAGCAGTTCTTC. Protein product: CASSVSDRGGNEQFF.

CDR3 DNA sequence: TGTGCCAGCAGCTTGAGGCAGGGGAACAACTATGGCTACACCTTC. Amino acid sequence: CASSLRQGNNYGYTF. The chain employs TRBV5-4 and TRBJ1-2, with a weak D call TRBD1 (6 bases). From germline, CDR1 is SGHNT and CDR2 YYREEE (reference sequence). The CDR3 is 15 amino acids. The V end was cut by 1 base, the J end by 2 bases, with 12 bases between.